This entry concerns a single TCR beta chain. This CDR3 comprises 15 residues. CDR1 is SGDLS, CDR2 YYNGEE, per germline. V gave up 4 bases and J gave up 7 bases, with 17 bases separating them. The data derive from a study of blood T cell repertoires in COVID-19. Across the whole study: In each case, the material was cDNA or gDNA derived from T cells, B-cell-depleted T cells, or PBMCs.

The method was immunoSEQ multiplex PCR; TCRdb's version includes in-frame clones alone and lacks a portion of them. The data show roughly 270,000 clones, 75% to 90% seen once. Participant-given clinical history determined each cohort assignment. The sample taken for sequencing was PBMCs or T cells enriched from blood (not recorded which). The source is a woman between 50 and 59 years old who had recovered from COVID-19. The V call is TRBV9, the J call TRBJ1-4; D may be TRBD1 (5 bases). The CDR3 here is CASSLLDGGGEKLFF. The CDR3 coding sequence is TGTGCCAGCAGCCTCCTCGACGGGGGGGGTGAAAAACTGTTTTTT.